This entry is about one T cell receptor (beta chain). The antigen remains unidentified. The V end was cut by 1 base, the J end by 2 bases, with 12 bases between. This CDR3 comprises 16 residues. Germline V CDR1 and CDR2: SGDLS, YYNGEE. These data come from a study of CD8 T cell repertoires and HIV-1 epitope variants. Study summary: Controls were a CMV, EBV and flu peptide pool, Ebola AY9 negative control, and no-peptide well.

Generated by immunoSEQ multiplex PCR, the TCRdb table keeps only in-frame clones and is missing some. This sample has 4,500 to 5,000 clones; about 70% occur once, and the top ten carry about 40%. Sequencing was done on a sample of cultured CD8+ T cells derived from PBMCs. This TCR was sampled from a male donor with HIV. The genes are TRBV9 and TRBJ2-2; possibly TRBD2 for D (6 bases). The CDR3 DNA reads as TGTGCCAGCAGCGTATGGCGGGGCCAAAACACCGGGGAGCTGTTTTTT. Its protein product is CASSVWRGQNTGELFF.